Listed here are 7 T cell receptor beta chains from one sample, sequenced in a study of blood T cell repertoires in COVID-19. Assay used: immunoSEQ multiplex PCR; TCRdb lists only in-frame clones, some missing. The table records about 140,000 clones, around 88% of them present only once. Sequencing input: peripheral blood. These receptors came from a woman aged 55-70 years with acute or convalescent COVID-19.

V gene TRBV6-2 or TRBV6-3 combines with J gene TRBJ2-1; 12 bases agree with TRBD2. V shed 2 bases, J shed 3 bases, and the junction held 2 bases outside the gene matches. The CDR3 runs 16 residues. The germline V gene encodes CDR1 MNHEY and CDR2 SVGEGT. The CDR3 DNA reads TGTGCCAGCAGTTACCTAGCGGGGGGGAACTACAATGAGCAGTTCTTC. Translating it yields CASSYLAGGNYNEQFF.

DNA of the CDR3: TGTGCCAGCACCTGGGGGGGATTGGGAGAGACCCAGTACTTC. Protein sequence: CASTWGGLGETQYF. The rearrangement links TRBV7-9 to TRBJ2-5, with 7 nucleotides matching TRBD2. The CDR3 covers 14 residues. The V and J ends lost 7 bases and 4 bases, in that order; junction bases with no gene match: 9. Germline values: CDR1 SEHNR, CDR2 FQNEAQ (reference sequence).

The J gene is TRBJ2-5, the V gene TRBV4-1, with a possible D match to TRBD2 (6 bases). Germline CDR1 MGHRA, CDR2 YSYEKL. Between the trimmed V and J ends, which lost 0 bases and 4 bases, there was a span of 27 bases. The length of the CDR3 is 20 residues. The CDR3 region has the DNA TGCGCCAGCAGCCAAGAGCCGAGATTGGGGGGAGCTAGTGGCGGAGAGACCCAGTACTTC. It is translated as CASSQEPRLGGASGGETQYF.

The rearrangement joins TRBV19 to TRBJ1-5; D gene uncertain. Germline lookup yields CDR1 LNHDA and CDR2 SQIVND (reference sequence). The CDR3 totals 15 residues. Deletions cut 6 bases from V and 4 bases from J, with 16 bases between. CDR3 loop: CASSDRHGGNQPQHF. The DNA for the CDR3 is TGTGCCAGTAGCGACCGCCATGGAGGGAATCAGCCCCAGCATTTT.

The V call is TRBV6-4, the J call TRBJ1-4; D uncertain. CDR3 length equals 14 residues. The V gene lost 4 bases and the J gene lost 7 bases, with 13 bases spanning the gap. CDR1 MRHNA and CDR2 SNTAGT come from the germline V gene. DNA of the CDR3: TGTGCCAGCAGTGCGGAGAGTTGGAGTGAAAAACTGTTTTTT. Translating it yields CASSAESWSEKLFF.

The chain links TRBV7-8 to TRBJ1-1, with D possibly TRBD1 on 6 matching bases. This CDR3 has 14 amino acids. V was pared by 5 bases and J by 4 bases, with 14 bases between. Per the germline V gene, CDR1 is SGHVS and CDR2 is FQNEAQ. This CDR3 reads CASSPRGGGTEAFF. The CDR3 nucleotides read TGTGCCAGCAGCCCGCGAGGGGGGGGCACTGAAGCTTTCTTT.

This clone came up once. V gene TRBV5-8 combines with J gene TRBJ2-7, with D perhaps matching TRBD1 (7 bases). V dropped 4 bases and J dropped 3 bases, with 14 bases sitting between them. The CDR3 has 14 residues. Germline CDR1 SGHTS, CDR2 YDEGEE. In DNA, the CDR3 is TGTGCCAGCAGCCCTCGCAGGGGGGACTACGAGCAGTACTTC. It translates to CASSPRRGDYEQYF.